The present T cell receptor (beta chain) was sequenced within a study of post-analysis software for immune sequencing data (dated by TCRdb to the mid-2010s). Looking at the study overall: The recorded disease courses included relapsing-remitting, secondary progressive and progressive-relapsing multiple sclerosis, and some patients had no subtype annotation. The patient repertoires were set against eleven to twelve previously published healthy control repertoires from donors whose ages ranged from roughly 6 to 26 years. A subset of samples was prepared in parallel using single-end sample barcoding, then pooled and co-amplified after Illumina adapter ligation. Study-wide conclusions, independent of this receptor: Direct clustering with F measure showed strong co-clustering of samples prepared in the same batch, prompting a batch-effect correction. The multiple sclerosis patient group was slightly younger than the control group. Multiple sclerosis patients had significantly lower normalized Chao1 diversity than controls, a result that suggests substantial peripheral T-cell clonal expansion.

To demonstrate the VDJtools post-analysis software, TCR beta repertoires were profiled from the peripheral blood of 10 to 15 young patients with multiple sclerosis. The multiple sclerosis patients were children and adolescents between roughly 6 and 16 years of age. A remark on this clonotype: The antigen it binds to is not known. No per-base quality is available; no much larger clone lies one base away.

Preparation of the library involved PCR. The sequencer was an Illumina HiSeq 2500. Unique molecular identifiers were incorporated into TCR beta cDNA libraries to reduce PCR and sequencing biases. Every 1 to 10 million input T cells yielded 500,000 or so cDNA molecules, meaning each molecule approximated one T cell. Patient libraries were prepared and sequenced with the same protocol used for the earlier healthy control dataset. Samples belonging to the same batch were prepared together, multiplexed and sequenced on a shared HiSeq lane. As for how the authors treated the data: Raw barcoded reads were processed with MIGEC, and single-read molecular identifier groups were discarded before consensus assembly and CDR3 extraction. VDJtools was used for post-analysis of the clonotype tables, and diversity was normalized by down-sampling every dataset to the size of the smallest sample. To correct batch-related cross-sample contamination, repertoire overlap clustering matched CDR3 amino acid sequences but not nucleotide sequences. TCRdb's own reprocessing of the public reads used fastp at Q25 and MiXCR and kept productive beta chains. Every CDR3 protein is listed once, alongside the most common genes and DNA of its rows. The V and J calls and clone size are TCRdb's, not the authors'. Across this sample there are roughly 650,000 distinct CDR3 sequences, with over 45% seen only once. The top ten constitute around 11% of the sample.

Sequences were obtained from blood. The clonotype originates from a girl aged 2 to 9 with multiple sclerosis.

Here is the DNA: TGCGCCAGCCTAGCGGCAGACTCCTACAATGAGCAGTTCTTC. This is translated as CASLAADSYNEQFF. The chain joins TRBV5-1 to TRBJ2-1; TRBD2 fits 7 bases in the junction. From its cysteine to its phenylalanine, the CDR3 spans 14 amino acids. Solely the CDR3 DNA is kept, with 42 bases framed from the first base. V lost 7 bases and J lost 0 bases, and the count of bases not matched to a germline gene is 4. Reading the germline V gene gives CDR1 SGHRS and CDR2 YFSETQ.